A single sample is the source of the 9 T cell receptor beta chains below, sequenced in a study of blood T cell repertoires in COVID-19. TCRdb's table, derived via immunoSEQ multiplex PCR, lists solely in-frame clones and lacks some. The sample lists under 250,000 clones, 85% to 90% occurring once. The specimen was PBMCs or T cells enriched from blood (not recorded which). All receptors come from a woman aged 25 to 39 with acute COVID-19.

V is TRBV29-1 and J is TRBJ2-7; possible D gene TRBD1, 5 bases. CDR1 is SQVTM, CDR2 ANQGSEA, per germline. Trimming took 0 bases from V and 6 from J, leaving 12 bases between them. This CDR3 is 13 amino acids long. The CDR3 loop reads CSVEDGKGFEQYF. The CDR3 nucleotides read TGCAGCGTTGAAGATGGGAAGGGGTTCGAGCAGTACTTC.

The CDR3 nucleotides are TGTGCCAGCAGCACCACAGGTGGGGCCCTGTCCGGGGAGCTGTTTTTT. Amino acids: CASSTTGGALSGELFF. This rearrangement joins TRBV7-9 to TRBJ2-2; maybe TRBD1 (5 bases). The CDR3 has 16 residues. The germline V and J ends were trimmed by 5 bases and 6 bases, with 19 bases remaining between them. Germline V gene data show CDR1 as SEHNR and CDR2 as FQNEAQ (reference sequence).

CDR3 loop: CASSQRQGPQYF. The CDR3 DNA is TGTGCCAGCAGCCAAAGACAGGGTCCGCAGTACTTC. V and J are TRBV13 and TRBJ2-7; TRBD1 matches at 7 bases. Losses at the gene ends were 5 bases for V and 9 bases for J; bases not matched to a gene: 7. Germline V gives CDR1 PRHDT, CDR2 FYEKMQ (reference sequence). This CDR3 comprises 12 residues.

The rearrangement links TRBV4-3 to TRBJ2-2; unclear D gene. Trimming removed 5 bases from V and 0 bases from J, with 7 bases in between. Germline loops: CDR1 LGHNA, CDR2 YSLEER. The CDR3 extends over 14 amino acids. CDR3 sequence: CASSLSTNTGELFF. The CDR3 DNA sequence: TGCGCCAGCAGCTTGAGTACGAACACCGGGGAGCTGTTTTTT.

This chain uses TRBV9 with TRBJ1-1; D remains ambiguous. Germline V gene lookup returns CDR1 SGDLS and CDR2 YYNGEE. V was shortened by 0 bases and J by 4 bases, with 10 bases between the two germline ends. The CDR3 has 14 residues. The CDR3 protein is CASSVATRFTEAFF. CDR3 sequence (DNA): TGTGCCAGCAGCGTAGCTACGAGGTTCACTGAAGCTTTCTTT.

The chain combines TRBV13 with TRBJ1-2; D perhaps matches TRBD1 (6 bases). The V end was cut by 0 bases, the J end by 3 bases, with 14 bases between. CDR1 is PRHDT, CDR2 FYEKMQ, per germline (reference sequence). This CDR3 region has 16 residues. CDR3 loop: CASSLGQNRADYGYTF. The CDR3 DNA follows: TGTGCCAGCAGCTTAGGCCAAAACAGGGCAGACTATGGCTACACCTTC.

V usage is TRBV2 and J usage is TRBJ1-1; 7 nucleotides agree with TRBD1. V lost 4 bases and J lost 5; bases outside the gene matches: 10. This CDR3 spans 15 amino acids. Germline V gene data show CDR1 as SNHLY and CDR2 as FYNNEI. The CDR3 coding sequence is TGTGCCAGCAGTGGGGGAGACAGGGTGGGAACTGAAGCTTTCTTT. Residues: CASSGGDRVGTEAFF.

V gene TRBV3-1 (or the pseudogene TRBV3-2) combines with J gene TRBJ2-3; TRBD2 aligns across 10 bases. Germline loops: CDR1 LGHDT, CDR2 YNNKEL (reference sequence). The CDR3 sequence is 15 residues long. V was pared by 5 bases and J by 2 bases, with 4 bases of the junction left unmatched. The CDR3 DNA is TGTGCCAGCAGCTATGGACTAGCGGCCACAGATACGCAGTATTTT. Its translation: CASSYGLAATDTQYF.

The chain joins TRBV10-2 to TRBJ1-5; tentative D call: TRBD1 (6 bases). Trimming pared 7 bases from V and 3 bases from J, leaving 13 bases between. Germline V gives CDR1 WSHSY, CDR2 SAAADI. The CDR3 is 14 residues long. The CDR3 region has the DNA TGCGCCAGCACCAGGGGATCCTTCAATCAGCCCCAGCATTTT. Its protein is CASTRGSFNQPQHF.